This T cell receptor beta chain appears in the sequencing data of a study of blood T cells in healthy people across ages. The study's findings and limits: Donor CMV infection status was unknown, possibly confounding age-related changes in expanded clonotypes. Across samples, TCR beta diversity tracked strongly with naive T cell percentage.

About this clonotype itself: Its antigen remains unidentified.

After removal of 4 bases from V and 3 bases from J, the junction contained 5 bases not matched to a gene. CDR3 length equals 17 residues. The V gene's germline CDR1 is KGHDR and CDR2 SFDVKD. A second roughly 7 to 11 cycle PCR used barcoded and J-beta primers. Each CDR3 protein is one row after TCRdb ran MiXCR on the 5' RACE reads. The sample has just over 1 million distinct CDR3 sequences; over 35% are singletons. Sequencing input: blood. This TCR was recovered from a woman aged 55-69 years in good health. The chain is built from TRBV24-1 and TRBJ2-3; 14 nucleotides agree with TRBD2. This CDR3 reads CATSDPGTSGRTDTQYF. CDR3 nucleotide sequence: TGTGCCACCAGTGACCCAGGGACTAGCGGGAGAACAGATACGCAGTATTTT.